This T cell receptor (beta chain) comes out of a study of vaccination and CD4 T cells after COVID-19. About the study: Recovered patients in the cohort numbered six men and four women, two of them Hispanic. Post-vaccine sample collection happened at a median of approximately 77 days after dose two, ranging 14 to 241. Overlapping spike peptides from SARS-CoV-2, HCoV-NL63, HCoV-OC43 and HCoV-229E served to stimulate the cells.

The CDR3 runs to 17 residues. From germline, CDR1 is LNHDA and CDR2 SQIVND (reference sequence). V was cut by 7 bases and J by 4 bases, with 23 bases left in between. The treatment: roughly nine-day PBMC culture with coronavirus spike peptide pools or control peptides (ViraFEST assay). An unexposed donor provided the CD4+ T cells, which were collected before the COVID-19 pandemic (2011-2018). Per well, two million PBMCs were cultured in the presence of around 11 IU/ml IL-2 and roughly 10 ug/ml peptide pools. A note on this clonotype: Its antigen is not known.

The Oncomine TCR Beta short-read assay sequenced DNA from cultured CD4+ T cells. TCRdb redid the calling of the PCR reads with MiXCR, one entry per CDR3 protein. The sample includes about 5,600 distinct CDR3 sequences, 44% of them seen just once. This sequence was found in a human donor in good health. Sequencing input: CD4+ T cells from blood, cultured in vitro. This rearrangement joins TRBV19 to TRBJ2-4; D possibly corresponds to TRBD2 (7 bases). The CDR3 sequence: CASKGGAGDGVKNIQYF. CDR3 coding DNA: TGTGCCAGTAAGGGGGGGGCAGGCGATGGTGTGAAAAACATTCAGTACTTC.